Detailed here is one TCR beta chain. This clonotype was counted many times. Its antigen target is currently unknown. The record has no base qualities; no much larger clone is one base away. The CDR3 runs 15 amino acids, cysteine and phenylalanine included. This entry keeps only the CDR3 DNA: 45 bases, framed from base 1. V and J lose 2 bases and 4 bases, and a span of 15 bases separates them. Based on the germline V gene (reference sequence), the CDR1 and CDR2 sequences are SEHNR and FQNEAQ. The data stem from a study of T cell repertoires in cytomegalovirus infection (dated by TCRdb to 2018 to 2020). Background on the whole study: The HLA type of each donor mattered for the analysis, because public TCR beta signatures pointed to carriage of CMV infection along with the matching HLA type.

Instrument on record: Illumina HiSeq 1500. TCRdb passed the public sequencing reads through fastp at Q25 and MiXCR, retaining productive beta sequences. Merged by CDR3 protein, the rows form single entries marked with the most common genes and DNA. This sample gives some 150,000 distinct CDR3 sequences in total; about 6.5% of them show up just once. Approximately 19% of the sample rests with the top ten. General findings and caveats noted by the study authors: The ex vivo response was dominated by HLA-C-restricted CMV-specific TCR beta clonotypes, which also provided the single most frequent clonotype in two of eight donors. Carriers of CMV infection plus the relevant HLA type were discriminated by the cumulative frequency of public TCR beta family members in the study cohort and in an independent roughly 400-donor cohort.

This sequence originates from a human donor in good health (CMV status not recorded). Some clones in this sample may be carry-over from other donors' samples. The sequenced material came from PBMCs. The rearrangement combines TRBV7-9 with TRBJ2-7; the D call is possibly TRBD1 or TRBD2, each sharing 7 bases. CDR3 sequence: CASSLTGGQRYEQYF. The nucleotide sequence is TGTGCCAGCAGCTTAACGGGGGGACAGCGATACGAGCAGTACTTC.